Listed here is a single T cell receptor (beta chain). What it binds is not known. CD45RO-CCR7+CD27+CD95- cells counted as naive CD8+ T cells. The data belong to a study of CXCR3-negative and CXCR3-positive naive CD8 T cells. Study-level information: Cumulative TRB read yield was approximately 135 million, averaging about 1.5 +/- 0.3 million per library. Study-wide points: Unlike memory cells, which differed, naive CXCR3-negative and CXCR3-positive cells had similar TRBV-TRBJ usage. Most assays were run on fresh PBMCs (CXCR3 expression partially decreased after cryopreservation). CXCR3-positive naive cells carried more hydrophobic TRB CDR3s than CXCR3-negative ones.

With UMI labels, 5' RACE was used to prepare the TRB cDNA libraries. TCRdb derives one entry per CDR3 protein from the 5' RACE reads, leaving out DNA. The sample has about 120,000 distinct CDR3 sequences. There are 16 residues in the CDR3. Germline V lookup: CDR1 SGHDT, CDR2 YYEEEE. The receptor was derived from a human donor in good health. Some clones in this sample may be carry-over from other donors' samples. V gene TRBV5-6 combines with J gene TRBJ2-1; TCRdb lists TRBD2, though no DNA is available to test this call. The sample was naive CXCR3+ CD8+ T cells from blood. Specified subset: CD45RO-CCR7+CD27+CD95- naive CD8+ T cells expressing CXCR3 (TNR3+). CDR3 amino acids: CASSLGLAEIYNEQFF.